The table lists the clone carrying this T cell receptor beta chain with a few counts. Its antigen is not identified. Assay used: immunoSEQ multiplex PCR; TCRdb lists only in-frame clones, some missing. The profile shows about 24,000 clones, over 65% of them singletons. Trimming removed 1 base from V and 0 bases from J, with 8 bases in between. CDR3 length equals 15 residues. Germline CDR1 and CDR2: SGHAT and FQNNGV. Each patient experienced a relapse that followed autologous stem cell transplantation, and brentuximab vedotin exposure varied. This entry belongs to a study of PD-1 blockade in classical Hodgkin lymphoma. Whole-study findings and limits: Possibly reflecting disease activity or prior therapy, repertoire differences have causes that remain undefined.

The chain uses TRBV11-2 and TRBJ2-3; D unresolved. This TCR derives from a human donor with classical Hodgkin lymphoma. Sequences were derived from peripheral blood mononuclear cells (PBMCs), sampled before the second cycle of nivolumab. This CDR3 reads CASSLVVPSTDTQYF. The CDR3 coding sequence is TGTGCCAGCAGCTTAGTAGTTCCAAGCACAGATACGCAGTATTTT.